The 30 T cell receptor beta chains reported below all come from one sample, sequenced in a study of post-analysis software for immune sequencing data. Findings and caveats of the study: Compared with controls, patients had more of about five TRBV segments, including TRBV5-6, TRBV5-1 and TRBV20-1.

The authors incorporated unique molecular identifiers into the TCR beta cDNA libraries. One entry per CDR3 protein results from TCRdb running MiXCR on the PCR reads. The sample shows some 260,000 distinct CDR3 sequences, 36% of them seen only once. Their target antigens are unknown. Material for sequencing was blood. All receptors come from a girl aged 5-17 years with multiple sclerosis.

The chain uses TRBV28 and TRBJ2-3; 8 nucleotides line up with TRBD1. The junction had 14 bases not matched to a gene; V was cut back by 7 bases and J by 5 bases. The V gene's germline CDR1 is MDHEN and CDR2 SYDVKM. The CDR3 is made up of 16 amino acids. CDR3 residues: CASTRLDRGEGDTQYF. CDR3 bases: TGTGCCAGCACTAGACTCGACAGGGGTGAGGGAGATACGCAGTATTTT.

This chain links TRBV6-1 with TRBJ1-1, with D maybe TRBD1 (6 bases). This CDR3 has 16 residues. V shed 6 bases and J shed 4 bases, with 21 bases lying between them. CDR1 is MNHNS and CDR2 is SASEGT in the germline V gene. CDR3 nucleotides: TGTGCCAGCAGCTCCCAACACAGGGTGTTAAGCACTGAAGCTTTCTTT. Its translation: CASSSQHRVLSTEAFF.

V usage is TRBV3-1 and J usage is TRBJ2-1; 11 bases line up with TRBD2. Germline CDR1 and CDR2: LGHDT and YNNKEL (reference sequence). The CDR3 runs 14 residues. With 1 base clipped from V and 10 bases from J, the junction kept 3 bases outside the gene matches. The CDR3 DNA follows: TGTGCCAGCAGCCAAGGGCTAGCGGGGGGCGAGCAGTTCTTC. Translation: CASSQGLAGGEQFF.

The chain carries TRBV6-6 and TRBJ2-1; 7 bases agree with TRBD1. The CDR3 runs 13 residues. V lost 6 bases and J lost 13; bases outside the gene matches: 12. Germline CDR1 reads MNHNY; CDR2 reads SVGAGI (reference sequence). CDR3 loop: CASRATGEEIQFF. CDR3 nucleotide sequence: TGTGCCAGCAGGGCTACAGGGGAAGAGATCCAGTTCTTC.

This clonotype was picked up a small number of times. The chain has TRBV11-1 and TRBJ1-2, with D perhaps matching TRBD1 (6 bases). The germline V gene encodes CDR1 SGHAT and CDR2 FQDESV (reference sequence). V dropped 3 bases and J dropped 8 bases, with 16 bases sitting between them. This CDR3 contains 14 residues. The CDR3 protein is CASSLDGGRLGYTF. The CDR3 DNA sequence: TGTGCCAGCAGCTTGGACGGGGGGCGCCTAGGCTACACCTTC.

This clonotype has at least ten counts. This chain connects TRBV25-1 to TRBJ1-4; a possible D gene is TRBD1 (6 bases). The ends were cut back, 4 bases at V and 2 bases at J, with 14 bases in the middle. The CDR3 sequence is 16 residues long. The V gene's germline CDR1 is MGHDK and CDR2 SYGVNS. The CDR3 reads CASSAFRGRTNEKLFF. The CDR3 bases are TGTGCCAGCAGTGCATTCAGGGGACGCACTAATGAAAAACTGTTTTTT. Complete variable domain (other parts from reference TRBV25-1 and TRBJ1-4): EADIYQTPRYLVIGTGKKITLECSQTMGHDKMYWYQQDPGMELHLIHYSYGVNSTEKGDLSSESTVSRIRTEHFPLTLESARPSHTSQYLCASSAFRGRTNEKLFFGSGTQLSVL.

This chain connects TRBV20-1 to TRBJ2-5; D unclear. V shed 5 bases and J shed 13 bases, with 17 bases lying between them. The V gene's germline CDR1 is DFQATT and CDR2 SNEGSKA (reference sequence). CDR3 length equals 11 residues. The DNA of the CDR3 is TGCAGTGCTTCAGGTTACAATGAGCGGTACTTC. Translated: CSASGYNERYF.

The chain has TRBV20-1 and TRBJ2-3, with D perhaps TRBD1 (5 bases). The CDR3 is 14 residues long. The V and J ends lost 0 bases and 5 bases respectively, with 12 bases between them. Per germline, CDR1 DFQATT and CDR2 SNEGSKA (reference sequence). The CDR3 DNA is TGCAGTGCTAGAGATGCCCAGGGCCGAGATACGCAGTATTTT. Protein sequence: CSARDAQGRDTQYF.

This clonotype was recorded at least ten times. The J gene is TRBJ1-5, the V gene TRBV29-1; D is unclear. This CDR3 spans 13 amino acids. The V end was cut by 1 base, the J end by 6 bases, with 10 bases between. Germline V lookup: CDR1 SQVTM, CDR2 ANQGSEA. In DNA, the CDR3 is TGCAGCGTTGAAGGGCCAGACGGTCAGCCCCAGCATTTT. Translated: CSVEGPDGQPQHF.

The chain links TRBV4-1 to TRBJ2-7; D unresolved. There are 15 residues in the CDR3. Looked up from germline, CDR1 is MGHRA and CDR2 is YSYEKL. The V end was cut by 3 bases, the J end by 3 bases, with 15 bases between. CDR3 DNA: TGCGCCAGCAGCCAGGATAAACCGGGCGGCTACGAGCAGTACTTC. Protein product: CASSQDKPGGYEQYF.

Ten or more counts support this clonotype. CDR3 nucleotides: TGCAGTGCTAGAGGGGGACAGGGGGACGACACAGATACGCAGTATTTT. Its translation: CSARGGQGDDTDTQYF. V and J are TRBV20-1 and TRBJ2-3; 11 bases match TRBD1. V gave up 1 base and J gave up 2 bases; unmatched junction bases: 5. Germline V gene sequence: CDR1 DFQATT, CDR2 SNEGSKA (reference sequence). The CDR3 is 16 residues long.

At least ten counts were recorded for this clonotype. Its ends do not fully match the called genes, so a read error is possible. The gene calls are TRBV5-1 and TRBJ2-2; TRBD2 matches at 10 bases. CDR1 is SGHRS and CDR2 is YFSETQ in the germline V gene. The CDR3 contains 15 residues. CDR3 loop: CASSLAGGNTGELFF. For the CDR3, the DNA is TGTGCCAGCAGTTTAGCGGGAGGGAACACCGGGGAGCTGTTTTTT.

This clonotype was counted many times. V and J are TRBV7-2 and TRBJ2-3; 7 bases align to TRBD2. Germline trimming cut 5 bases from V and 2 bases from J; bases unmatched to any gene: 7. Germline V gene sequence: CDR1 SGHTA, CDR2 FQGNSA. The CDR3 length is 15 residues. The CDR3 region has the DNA TGTGCCAGCAGCCTTATCGCGGGAGCCACAGATACGCAGTATTTT. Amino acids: CASSLIAGATDTQYF.

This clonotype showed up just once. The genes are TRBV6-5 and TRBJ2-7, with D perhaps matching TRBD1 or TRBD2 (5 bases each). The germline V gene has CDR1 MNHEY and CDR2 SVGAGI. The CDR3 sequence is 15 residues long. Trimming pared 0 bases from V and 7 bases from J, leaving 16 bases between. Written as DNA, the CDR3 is TGTGCCAGCAGTTACTCCACGGGGCCCCCGGGGGAGCAGTACTTC. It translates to CASSYSTGPPGEQYF.

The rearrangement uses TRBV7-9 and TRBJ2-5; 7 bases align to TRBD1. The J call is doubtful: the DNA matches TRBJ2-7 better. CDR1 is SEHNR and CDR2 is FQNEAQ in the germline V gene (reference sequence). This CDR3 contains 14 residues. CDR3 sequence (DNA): TGTGCCAGCAGCTTAGACAGGGGTCGGTACGAGCAGTACTTC. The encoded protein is CASSLDRGRYEQYF.

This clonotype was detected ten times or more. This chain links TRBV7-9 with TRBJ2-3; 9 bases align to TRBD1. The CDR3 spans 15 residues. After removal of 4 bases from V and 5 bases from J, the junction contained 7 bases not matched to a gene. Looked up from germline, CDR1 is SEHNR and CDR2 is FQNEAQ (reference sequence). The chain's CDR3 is CASSSTTGGKDTQYF. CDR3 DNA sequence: TGTGCCAGCAGCTCCACGACAGGGGGTAAAGATACGCAGTATTTT.

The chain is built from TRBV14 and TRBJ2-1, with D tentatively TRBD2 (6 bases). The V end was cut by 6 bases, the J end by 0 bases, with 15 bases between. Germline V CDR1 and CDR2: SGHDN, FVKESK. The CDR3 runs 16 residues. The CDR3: CASSSLAFDSYNEQFF. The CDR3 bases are TGTGCCAGCAGTTCACTAGCATTCGACTCCTACAATGAGCAGTTCTTC.

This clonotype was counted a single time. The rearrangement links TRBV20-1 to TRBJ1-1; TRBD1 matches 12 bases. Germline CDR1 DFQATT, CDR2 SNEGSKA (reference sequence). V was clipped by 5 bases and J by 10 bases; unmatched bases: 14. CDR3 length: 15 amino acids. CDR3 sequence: CSAQFPGGQGAAAFF. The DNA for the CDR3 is TGCAGTGCTCAGTTCCCCGGGGGACAGGGGGCCGCAGCTTTCTTT.

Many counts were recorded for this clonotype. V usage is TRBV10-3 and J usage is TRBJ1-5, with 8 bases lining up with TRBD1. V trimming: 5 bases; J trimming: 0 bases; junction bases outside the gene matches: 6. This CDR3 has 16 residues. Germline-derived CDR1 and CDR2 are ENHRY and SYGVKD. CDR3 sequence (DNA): TGTGCCATCAGTCAGGGGGACAGGATTAGCAATCAGCCCCAGCATTTT. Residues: CAISQGDRISNQPQHF.

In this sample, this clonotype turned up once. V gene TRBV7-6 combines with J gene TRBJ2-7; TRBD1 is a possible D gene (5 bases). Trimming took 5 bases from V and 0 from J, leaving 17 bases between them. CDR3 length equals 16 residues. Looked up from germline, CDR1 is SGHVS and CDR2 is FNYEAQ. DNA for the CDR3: TGTGCCAGCAGCCCTCGTAAGGGGAAGAGCTCCTACGAGCAGTACTTC. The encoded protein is CASSPRKGKSSYEQYF.

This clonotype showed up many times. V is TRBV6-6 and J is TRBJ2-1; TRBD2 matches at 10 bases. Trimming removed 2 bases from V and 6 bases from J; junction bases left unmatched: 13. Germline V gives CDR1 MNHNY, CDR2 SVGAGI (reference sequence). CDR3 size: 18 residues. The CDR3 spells CASSYGLAGAPFSNEQFF. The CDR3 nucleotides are TGTGCCAGCAGTTACGGGCTAGCGGGGGCCCCCTTCAGCAATGAGCAGTTCTTC.

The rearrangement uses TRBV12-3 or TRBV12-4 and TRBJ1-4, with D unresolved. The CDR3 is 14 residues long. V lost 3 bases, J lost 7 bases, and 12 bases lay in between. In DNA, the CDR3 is TGTGCCAGCAGTTTCAGAGGTTTCGGTGAAAAACTGTTTTTT. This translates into CASSFRGFGEKLFF.

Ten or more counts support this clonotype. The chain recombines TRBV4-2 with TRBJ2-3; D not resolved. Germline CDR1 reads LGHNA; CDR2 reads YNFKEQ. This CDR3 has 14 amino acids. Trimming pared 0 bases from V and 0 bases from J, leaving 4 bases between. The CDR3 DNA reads TGTGCCAGCAGCCAAGAGGAGAGCACAGATACGCAGTATTTT. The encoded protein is CASSQEESTDTQYF.

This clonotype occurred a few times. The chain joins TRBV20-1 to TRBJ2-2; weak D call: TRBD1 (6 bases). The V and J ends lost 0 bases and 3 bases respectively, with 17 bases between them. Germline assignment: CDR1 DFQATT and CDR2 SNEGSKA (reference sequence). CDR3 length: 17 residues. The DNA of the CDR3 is TGCAGTGCTAGAGACCCCCAGCAGGGGCCGTACACCGGGGAGCTGTTTTTT. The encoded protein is CSARDPQQGPYTGELFF.

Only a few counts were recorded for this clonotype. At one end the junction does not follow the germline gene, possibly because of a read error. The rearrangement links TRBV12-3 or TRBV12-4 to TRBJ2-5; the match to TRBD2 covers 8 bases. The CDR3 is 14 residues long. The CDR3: CASSALAVQGTQYF. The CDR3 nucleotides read TGTGCCAGCAGTGCACTAGCGGTCCAAGGGACCCAGTACTTC.

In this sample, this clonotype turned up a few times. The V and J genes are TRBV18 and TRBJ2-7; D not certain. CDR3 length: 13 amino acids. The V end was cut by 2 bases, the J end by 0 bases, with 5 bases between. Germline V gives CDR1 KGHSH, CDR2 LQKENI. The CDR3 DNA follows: TGTGCCAGCTCACCATCAGTCTCCTACGAGCAGTACTTC. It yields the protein CASSPSVSYEQYF.

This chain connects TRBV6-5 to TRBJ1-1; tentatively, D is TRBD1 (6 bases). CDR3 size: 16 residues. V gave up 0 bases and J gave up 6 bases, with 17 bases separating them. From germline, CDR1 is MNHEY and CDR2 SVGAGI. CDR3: CASSYSNQGRVAEAFF. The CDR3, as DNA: TGTGCCAGCAGTTACTCGAATCAGGGGCGCGTGGCTGAAGCTTTCTTT.

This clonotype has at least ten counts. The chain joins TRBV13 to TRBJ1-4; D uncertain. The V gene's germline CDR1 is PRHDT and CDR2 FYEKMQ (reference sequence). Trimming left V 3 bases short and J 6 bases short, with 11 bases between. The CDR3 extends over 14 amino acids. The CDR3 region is CASSFRPQDEKLFF. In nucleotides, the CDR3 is TGTGCCAGCAGCTTCCGTCCGCAAGATGAAAAACTGTTTTTT.

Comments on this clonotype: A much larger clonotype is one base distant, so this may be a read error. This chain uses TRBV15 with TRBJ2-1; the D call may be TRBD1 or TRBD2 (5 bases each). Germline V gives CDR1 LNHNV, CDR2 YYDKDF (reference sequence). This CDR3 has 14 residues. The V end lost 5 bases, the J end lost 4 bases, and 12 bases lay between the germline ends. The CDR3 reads CATSDGAPYNEQFF. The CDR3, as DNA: TGTGCCACCAGCGACGGGGCCCCGTACAATGAGCAGTTCTTC. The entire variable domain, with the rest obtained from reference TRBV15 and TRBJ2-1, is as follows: DAMVIQNPRYQVTQFGKPVTLSCSQTLNHNVMYWYQQKSSQAPKLLFHYYDKDFNNEADTPDNFQSRRPNTSFCFLDIRSPGLGDTAMYLCATSDGAPYNEQFFGPGTRLTVL.

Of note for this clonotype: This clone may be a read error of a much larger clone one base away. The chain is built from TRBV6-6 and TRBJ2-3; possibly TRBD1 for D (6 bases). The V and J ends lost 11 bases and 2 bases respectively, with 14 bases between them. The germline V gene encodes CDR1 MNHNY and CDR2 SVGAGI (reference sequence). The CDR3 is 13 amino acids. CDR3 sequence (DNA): TGTGCCGGCACCCGGACAGCCACAGATACGCAGTATTTT. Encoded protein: CAGTRTATDTQYF.